The entry below describes one T cell receptor beta chain. The data are from a study of neoadjuvant anti-PD-1 for oral cavity cancer. Trimming removed 0 bases at V and 2 bases at J, with 8 bases between. Germline V gene sequence: CDR1 SGDLS, CDR2 YYNGEE. CDR3 length: 14 amino acids. Time point noted: after neoadjuvant nivolumab, at surgical resection. Using immunoSEQ multiplex PCR, the repertoire was profiled, and TCRdb retains in-frame clones only, with some absent. The sample has under 25,000 clones, 25% to 35% seen once. V is TRBV9 and J is TRBJ1-2; no firm D call. The clonotype was recovered from a person aged 35 to 85 with oral cavity squamous cell carcinoma. Material: tumor tissue, obtained after nivolumab (anti-PD-1) treatment. The CDR3 region is CASSVAQLNYGYTF. Written as DNA, the CDR3 is TGTGCCAGCAGCGTAGCCCAACTCAACTATGGCTACACCTTC.